These 9 T cell receptor beta chains were sequenced from one sample in a study of cytomegalovirus exposure and HLA in healthy donors. Clones were sequenced by immunoSEQ multiplex PCR, and TCRdb holds only the in-frame ones, with some missing. The profile covers 140,000 or so clones, with 75% to 90% appearing a single time and around 9% taken by the ten largest. Source material: PBMCs. Every receptor here comes from a woman younger than 35 in good health and CMV-seropositive.

The chain links TRBV25-1 to TRBJ1-2; 7 bases align to TRBD1. In germline, CDR1 is MGHDK, CDR2 SYGVNS. Trimming at V came to 3 bases and at J to 8 bases, leaving 6 bases not matched to a gene. There are 13 residues in the CDR3. CDR3 amino acids: CASSDLDREGYTF. The CDR3 nucleotides are TGTGCCAGCAGTGACCTCGACAGGGAGGGCTACACCTTC.

This chain links TRBV12-5 with TRBJ1-6; 8 nucleotides line up with TRBD1. Germline lookup yields CDR1 LGHNT and CDR2 FRNRAP. The junction had 8 bases not matched to a gene; V was cut back by 6 bases and J by 7 bases. The CDR3 loop spans 15 amino acids. In DNA, the CDR3 is TGTGCTAGTGGAGCTCATACAGGGGGAAATTCACCCCTCCACTTT. This sequence encodes CASGAHTGGNSPLHF.

The chain employs TRBV11-1 and TRBJ2-4; TRBD1 might be the D (6 bases). There are 17 residues in the CDR3. V gave up 5 bases and J gave up 0 bases, with 17 bases separating them. Germline CDR1 is SGHAT and CDR2 is FQDESV (reference sequence). The CDR3 DNA sequence: TGTGCCAGCAGCCGCACACAGGGCAGGCTAGCCAAAAACATTCAGTACTTC. Its protein is CASSRTQGRLAKNIQYF. Drawing the rest from reference TRBV11-1 and TRBJ2-4, the complete variable domain is EAEVAQSPRYKITEKSQAVAFWCDPISGHATLYWYRQILGQGPELLVQFQDESVVDDSQLPKDRFSAERLKGVDSTLKIQPAELGDSAMYLCASSRTQGRLAKNIQYFGAGTRLSVL.

This chain connects TRBV9 to TRBJ1-2; no definite D call. Germline V gene data show CDR1 as SGDLS and CDR2 as YYNGEE. Trimming took 7 bases from V and 2 from J, leaving 9 bases between them. The CDR3 consists of 12 residues. CDR3: CASLGSNYGYTF. DNA of the CDR3: TGTGCCAGCCTAGGTAGCAACTATGGCTACACCTTC.

The V call is TRBV5-6, the J call TRBJ2-7, with 12 bases fitting TRBD2. The germline V gene has CDR1 SGHDT and CDR2 YYEEEE. This CDR3 region has 16 residues. Trimming at V came to 1 base and at J to 1 base, leaving 3 bases not matched to a gene. The CDR3 reads CASSLTSGGLSYEQYF. In DNA, the CDR3 is TGTGCCAGCAGCTTGACTAGCGGGGGGCTTTCCTACGAGCAGTACTTC.

This chain links TRBV18 with TRBJ1-1, with D possibly matching TRBD1 (5 bases). The germline gives CDR1 KGHSH, CDR2 LQKENI. CDR3 length: 14 amino acids. The V and J ends lost 3 bases and 5 bases respectively, with 13 bases between them. The CDR3 DNA reads as TGTGCCAGCTCACCCTTTGGGGGGGGGACTGAAGCTTTCTTT. As protein: CASSPFGGGTEAFF.

The chain carries TRBV10-3 and TRBJ1-1; D might be TRBD1 (6 bases). The CDR3 sequence is 12 residues long. Germline V lookup: CDR1 ENHRY, CDR2 SYGVKD. V was cut by 6 bases and J by 7 bases, with 12 bases left in between. This CDR3 reads CAISETGREAFF. The CDR3 bases are TGTGCCATCAGCGAAACAGGGCGTGAAGCTTTCTTT.

V is TRBV6-4 and J is TRBJ2-7; 7 bases are shared with TRBD2. The V gene's germline CDR1 is MRHNA and CDR2 SNTAGT. The CDR3 sequence is 13 residues long. V was pared by 9 bases and J by 3 bases, with 8 bases of the junction left unmatched. CDR3 in DNA: TGTGCCAGTGCTCCCCAGCGGGGCTACGAGCAGTACTTC. It yields the protein CASAPQRGYEQYF.

The CDR3 protein is CASSIDFLAKNIQYF. Written as DNA, the CDR3 is TGTGCCAGTAGTATAGACTTCTTAGCCAAAAACATTCAGTACTTC. The V and J genes are TRBV19 and TRBJ2-4; D remains unclear. Between the trimmed V and J ends, which lost 0 bases and 0 bases, there was a span of 6 bases. Germline CDR1 LNHDA, CDR2 SQIVND (reference sequence). The CDR3 totals 15 residues.